The clone carrying this T cell receptor beta chain came up many times. TCR beta CDR3 regions were amplified from RNA transcripts. HTBI primers drove first-round RT-PCR of the TCR CDR3. TCRdb used MiXCR to reprocess the multiplex PCR reads, holding one entry per CDR3 protein. Among 600,000 to 800,000 distinct CDR3 sequences listed, roughly a third were seen once. This specimen belongs to a study of T cells in Graves' hyperthyroidism and ophthalmopathy. Trimming at V came to 11 bases and at J to 2 bases, leaving 6 bases not matched to a gene. This CDR3 is built from 13 residues. The germline gives CDR1 SGHAT, CDR2 FQNNGV.

This sequence joins TRBV11-2 and TRBJ2-7, with 10 bases aligning to TRBD1. What was sequenced was blood. This clonotype was sampled from a woman between 40 and 55 years old with Graves' hyperthyroidism. The CDR3 spells CASTGTGAYEQYF. The CDR3 nucleotides are TGTGCCTCAACCGGGACAGGGGCCTACGAGCAGTACTTC.